One T cell receptor beta chain is described in this entry. Authors' methods: Nucleated cell counts were estimated from reference gene primer amplification. The assay was immunoSEQ multiplex PCR, and TCRdb's table has in-frame clones only and misses some. V, J and clone size derive from that table, while D and trimming were established from the DNA sequence. Altogether tens of thousands of clones are present, around 76% being singletons, with the ten largest covering 8.5%. This sample stems from a study of blood T cell repertoires in COVID-19. Across the whole study: Acute-phase and convalescent COVID-19 samples originated in the United States, Italy and Spain. Sources were T cells, B-cell-depleted T cells, or PBMCs; the material itself was cDNA or gDNA.

The germline gives CDR1 SGHTA, CDR2 FQGNSA. This CDR3 has 15 residues. V lost 7 bases, J lost 3 bases, and 8 bases stayed unmatched. This receptor was taken from a man between 65 and 85 years old with active or convalescent COVID-19. Sequencing was carried out using peripheral blood. The chain links TRBV7-2 to TRBJ1-2; 10 bases map to TRBD1. The CDR3 is CASKPMGTGDYGYTF. DNA for the CDR3: TGTGCCAGCAAACCGATGGGGACAGGGGACTATGGCTACACCTTC. The entire variable domain, with the rest obtained from reference TRBV7-2 and TRBJ1-2, is as follows: GAGVSQSPSNKVTEKGKDVELRCDPISGHTALYWYRQSLGQGLEFLIYFQGNSAPDKSGLPSDRFSAERTGGSVSTLTIQRTQQEDSAVYLCASKPMGTGDYGYTFGSGTRLTVV.